Listed here are 17 T cell receptor beta chains from one sample, sequenced in a study of shared clonotypes between healthy human individuals. Sequencing was performed with immunoSEQ multiplex PCR; in TCRdb, only in-frame clones are kept and a portion is missing. The table includes a few million clones, around nine tenths detected once. Material: naive CD4+ T cells sorted from blood. Noted subset: CD45RA+ positively selected. The receptors were sampled from a man younger than 35 in good health.

The chain employs TRBV6-1 and TRBJ2-7, with 7 bases identical to TRBD2. V shed 4 bases and J 7 bases; nucleotides not matched to a gene: 13. CDR3 length: 15 amino acids. The germline V gene encodes CDR1 MNHNS and CDR2 SASEGT. CDR3 sequence (DNA): TGTGCCAGCAGTGCCCTAGGGGACTACTCTAGAGAGCAGTACTTC. This encodes CASSALGDYSREQYF.

The genes are TRBV2 and TRBJ1-2; D is undetermined. V lost 2 bases and J lost 4, with 14 bases in between. The CDR3 length is 15 residues. The V gene's germline CDR1 is SNHLY and CDR2 FYNNEI. The CDR3 DNA follows: TGTGCCAGCAGTGAACAACGGGGAACTTTCTATGGCTACACCTTC. This codes for CASSEQRGTFYGYTF.

The chain combines TRBV30 with TRBJ2-7, with 12 bases matching TRBD1. V trimming: 7 bases; J trimming: 4 bases; junction bases outside the gene matches: 2. The CDR3 is 12 amino acids. Germline CDR1 reads GTSNPN; CDR2 reads SVGIG (reference sequence). The CDR3 DNA reads as TGTGCCTCGGGACAGGGGGCGTACGAGCAGTACTTC. Translation gives CASGQGAYEQYF.

CDR3 loop: CASSLHPGKGRETQYF. As DNA, the CDR3 is TGTGCCAGCAGTTTGCATCCCGGGAAGGGGAGGGAGACCCAGTACTTC. The rearrangement uses TRBV28 and TRBJ2-5; D might be TRBD2 (6 bases). This CDR3 region has 16 residues. CDR1 and CDR2 from the germline V gene are MDHEN and SYDVKM. V was clipped by 3 bases and J by 5 bases, with 19 bases between them.

The rearrangement links TRBV7-2 to TRBJ1-3; 7 nucleotides match TRBD1. J lost 2 bases, V lost 1 base, and 14 bases had no gene match. The germline gives CDR1 SGHTA, CDR2 FQGNSA. The CDR3 totals 19 residues. The CDR3 loop reads CASSLVSRGGGGAGNTIYF. CDR3 bases: TGTGCCAGCAGCTTAGTGTCCCGGGGTGGAGGGGGCGCTGGAAACACCATATATTTT.

This clone came up once. The chain combines TRBV4-3 with TRBJ2-1, with a weak D call TRBD2 (5 bases). Deletions cut 4 bases from V and 0 bases from J, with 16 bases between. From germline, CDR1 is LGHNA and CDR2 YSLEER. CDR3 length: 17 amino acids. CDR3 sequence (DNA): TGCGCCAGCAGCCCCAGAGGGTGGTTTTCCTCCTACAATGAGCAGTTCTTC. As protein: CASSPRGWFSSYNEQFF.

The chain carries TRBV4-1 and TRBJ2-7, with 9 bases that match TRBD2. The germline gives CDR1 MGHRA, CDR2 YSYEKL. J gave up 1 base and V 4 bases, and 5 bases lay outside the gene matches. This CDR3 is 15 amino acids long. CDR3: CASSRGGGTSYEQYF. The CDR3 DNA is TGCGCCAGCAGCCGCGGGGGGGGAACATCCTACGAGCAGTACTTC.

The chain couples TRBV6-6 to TRBJ2-2; tentative D call: TRBD1 (5 bases). Looked up from germline, CDR1 is MNHNY and CDR2 is SVGAGI (reference sequence). Trimming removed 6 bases from V and 4 bases from J, with 15 bases in between. The CDR3 runs to 15 residues. CDR3 in amino acids: CASSLPGQGTGELFF. The CDR3 DNA is TGTGCCAGCAGCCTACCAGGGCAGGGCACCGGGGAGCTGTTTTTT.

This chain connects TRBV29-1 to TRBJ2-1; the match to TRBD2 covers 11 bases. The CDR3 covers 16 residues. V shed 2 bases, J shed 4 bases, and the junction held 7 bases outside the gene matches. Germline loops: CDR1 SQVTM, CDR2 ANQGSEA. CDR3 sequence reads: CSVEPTGTSGYNEQFF. DNA of the CDR3: TGCAGCGTTGAACCCACCGGGACTAGCGGATACAATGAGCAGTTCTTC.

V usage is TRBV6-1 and J usage is TRBJ1-2; no clear D. The CDR3 is 13 amino acids. Germline V lookup: CDR1 MNHNS, CDR2 SASEGT. Trimming pared 4 bases from V and 8 bases from J, leaving 14 bases between. The CDR3 DNA is TGTGCCAGCAGTGTTTGGGCCGAGAGGGGCTACACCTTC. Amino acid sequence: CASSVWAERGYTF.

This chain links TRBV6-5 with TRBJ2-5; weak D call: TRBD2 (7 bases). Germline V gene sequence: CDR1 MNHEY, CDR2 SVGAGI. CDR3 size: 15 residues. V lost 8 bases and J 7 bases, leaving 23 bases between the germline ends. The CDR3 loop reads CASLSGGEGVVTQYF. DNA for the CDR3: TGTGCCAGCCTCTCGGGGGGCGAGGGGGTGGTGACCCAGTACTTC.

The V and J genes are TRBV25-1 and TRBJ2-1, with no clear D. The germline gives CDR1 MGHDK, CDR2 SYGVNS. V lost 0 bases and J lost 5, with 8 bases in between. CDR3 length: 14 residues. DNA for the CDR3: TGTGCCAGCAGTGAATATTCCAGAGACAATGAGCAGTTCTTC. Translated: CASSEYSRDNEQFF.

This chain's CDR3 is CASSSPRDSWYGYTF. For the CDR3, the DNA is TGTGCCAGCAGTTCGCCCCGGGACAGCTGGTATGGCTACACCTTC. J is TRBJ1-2 and V is TRBV6-5; 7 positions agree with TRBD1. Germline CDR1 is MNHEY and CDR2 is SVGAGI. Trimming cost V 4 bases and J 5 bases; bases outside gene matches: 10. There are 15 residues in the CDR3.

The chain carries TRBV10-1 and TRBJ2-7, with unresolved D. The CDR3 has 10 amino acids. In germline, CDR1 is WNHNN, CDR2 SYGVQD (reference sequence). The CDR3 spells CSPECYEQYF. The CDR3, as DNA: TGCTCACCCGAGTGCTACGAGCAGTACTTC.

The chain has TRBV19 and TRBJ2-5; 8 bases line up with TRBD1. V gave up 4 bases and J gave up 1 base; unmatched junction bases: 2. The CDR3 sequence is 14 residues long. Germline V gene sequence: CDR1 LNHDA, CDR2 SQIVND (reference sequence). This chain's CDR3 is CASSRQGAQETQYF. The CDR3 nucleotides are TGTGCCAGTAGTAGGCAGGGGGCCCAAGAGACCCAGTACTTC.

This clone showed up just a few times. V and J are TRBV18 and TRBJ1-2; perhaps TRBD1 as D (6 bases). The CDR3 has 18 amino acids. Germline V gene lookup returns CDR1 KGHSH and CDR2 LQKENI. The V end was cut by 4 bases, the J end by 4 bases, with 25 bases between. The CDR3 reads CASSREQGRMSSSYGYTF. The CDR3 DNA follows: TGTGCCAGCTCACGAGAACAGGGTCGTATGTCCTCGAGCTATGGCTACACCTTC.

About this clone itself: Other nucleotide sequences in the sample specify the same CDR3. V gene TRBV7-9 combines with J gene TRBJ1-1; D unresolved. CDR3 length: 14 residues. The germline V and J ends were trimmed by 5 bases and 1 base, with 11 bases remaining between them. Germline values: CDR1 SEHNR, CDR2 FQNEAQ (reference sequence). The CDR3 DNA is TGTGCCAGCAGCCCGAAGGGTACGAACACTGAAGCTTTCTTT. The encoded protein is CASSPKGTNTEAFF.